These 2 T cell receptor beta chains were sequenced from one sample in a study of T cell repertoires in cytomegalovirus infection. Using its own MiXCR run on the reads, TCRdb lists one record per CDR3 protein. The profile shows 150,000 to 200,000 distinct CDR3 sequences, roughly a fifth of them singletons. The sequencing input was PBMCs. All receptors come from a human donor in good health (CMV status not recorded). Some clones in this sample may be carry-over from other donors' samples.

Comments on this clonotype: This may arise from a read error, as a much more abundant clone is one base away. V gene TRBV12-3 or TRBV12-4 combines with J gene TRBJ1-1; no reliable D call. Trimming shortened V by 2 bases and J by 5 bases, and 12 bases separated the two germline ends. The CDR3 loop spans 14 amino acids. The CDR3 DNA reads TGTGCCAGCAGTTTACTAGGGTCGTGGACTGAAGCTTTCTTT. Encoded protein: CASSLLGSWTEAFF.

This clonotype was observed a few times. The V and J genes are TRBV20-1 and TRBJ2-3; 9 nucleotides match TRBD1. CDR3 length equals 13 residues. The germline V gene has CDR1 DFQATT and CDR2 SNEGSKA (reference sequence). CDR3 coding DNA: TGCACTCTCCGGGACAGGGAAACAGATACGCAGTATTTT. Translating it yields CTLRDRETDTQYF.